Listed below are T cell receptor beta chains from one sample, sequenced in a study of blood T cell repertoires in COVID-19. The assay was immunoSEQ multiplex PCR, and TCRdb's table has in-frame clones only and misses some. The sample consists of roughly 230,000 clones, about 86% of them appearing once. The material sequenced was peripheral blood. Every receptor here comes from a man aged 45-65 years with active or convalescent COVID-19. CDR3s include the opening cysteine and the closing phenylalanine or tryptophan. D genes are given only for firm matches. Expanded clones are given a class, and other clones once, few, many or no size at all.

TRBV28	TRBJ1-4	TRBD1	.	TGTGCCAGCAGTTCCCCCGCAGGGGGTTTTGAAAAACTGTTTTTT	CASSSPAGGFEKLFF
TRBV5-1	TRBJ1-2	.	.	TGCGCCAGCAGGCCTTCCAGTAACTATGGCTACACCTTC	CASRPSSNYGYTF
TRBV5-4	TRBJ2-1	.	.	TGTGCCAGCAGCACGGGCCCAGGGGGGCGGCAGTTCTTC	CASSTGPGGRQFF
TRBV27	TRBJ2-3	.	.	TGTGCCAGCAGTTTCGGAGCTACAGATACGCAGTATTTT	CASSFGATDTQYF
TRBV28	TRBJ2-2	.	.	TGTGCCAGCAGGGGGCCCAACACCGGGGAGCTGTTTTTT	CASRGPNTGELFF
TRBV6-5	TRBJ1-6	.	.	TGTGCCAGCAGTCGCTCCTATAATTCACCCCTCCACTTT	CASSRSYNSPLHF
TRBV19	TRBJ2-1	TRBD2	.	TGTGCCAGTAGAGAAGTAGCGGGGAGCGAGCAGTTCTTC	CASREVAGSEQFF
TRBV6-5	TRBJ2-7	TRBD1	.	TGTGCCAGCAGTTACTTGGGGACAGCCACGAAGCAGTACTTC	CASSYLGTATKQYF
TRBV30	TRBJ1-1	TRBD1	.	TGTGCCTGGAGTCGAGGGGGCTCGGGAACTGAAGCTTTCTTT	CAWSRGGSGTEAFF
TRBV19	TRBJ2-1	TRBD1	few	TGTGCCAGTAGCGCCAACGACAGGGTACGGCAGTTCTTC	CASSANDRVRQFF
TRBV6-1	TRBJ2-7	.	.	TGTGCCAGCAGTGAAGCTTACAGGGACTACGAGCAGTACTTC	CASSEAYRDYEQYF
TRBV19	TRBJ1-1	.	.	TGTGCCAGTAGTATAGATTCGATGCTGGCGGGGGCCTCCACTGAAGCTTTCTTT	CASSIDSMLAGASTEAFF
TRBV4-2	TRBJ1-3	.	.	TGTGCCAGCAGCCAAGGCGACAGTCTCTCTGGAAACACCATATATTTT	CASSQGDSLSGNTIYF
TRBV19	TRBJ1-4	.	.	TGTGCCAGTAGTATACAGACAGGTGAAAAACTGTTTTTT	CASSIQTGEKLFF
TRBV5-8	TRBJ1-5	.	.	TGTGCCAGCAGCTTGGTTGGTACAGGGCAGGGTCAGCCCCAGCATTTT	CASSLVGTGQGQPQHF
TRBV7-8	TRBJ2-7	TRBD1	many	TGTGCCAGCAGCTCGGGGACAGGGGGCGTCTACGAGCAGTACTTC	CASSSGTGGVYEQYF
TRBV5-4	TRBJ2-5	TRBD2	once	TGTGCCAGCAGCTTGTTTGGACTAGACAAAGAGACCCAGTACTTC	CASSLFGLDKETQYF
TRBV6-5	TRBJ1-1	.	.	TGTGCCAGCACCATGAACACTGAAGCTTTCTTT	CASTMNTEAFF
TRBV5-1	TRBJ2-7	.	.	TGCGCCAGCAGCGACGGGATCTACGAGCAGTACTTC	CASSDGIYEQYF
TRBV10-3	TRBJ1-2	.	.	TGTGCCATCAGTGAGTCGTCGCTGGGGGGCTATGGCTACACCTTC	CAISESSLGGYGYTF
TRBV7-2	TRBJ1-1	TRBD1	.	TGTGCCAGCAGCCCAGACAGGGCGAACACTGAAGCTTTCTTT	CASSPDRANTEAFF
TRBV19	TRBJ1-1	TRBD1	.	TGTGCCAGTACTCCCGACAGGGGAGGAGGCACTGAAGCTTTCTTT	CASTPDRGGGTEAFF
TRBV4-3	TRBJ1-1	.	once	TGCGCCAGCAGCCAAGAGTCGGGGAGCACGGGGACTGAAGCTTTCTTT	CASSQESGSTGTEAFF
TRBV29-1	TRBJ1-2	TRBD1	.	TGCAGCGTTGGTGGGGACAGCGGAAAACCCTATGGCTACACCTTC	CSVGGDSGKPYGYTF
TRBV5-1	TRBJ2-3	TRBD2	.	TGCGCCAGCAGCCTAGGACTAGCGGCCCGCACAGATACGCAGTATTTT	CASSLGLAARTDTQYF
TRBV2	TRBJ2-1	TRBD2	.	TGTGCCAGCAGTGTTCCGGGACTAGCGGCCTCTCGGGAGCAGTTCTTC	CASSVPGLAASREQFF
TRBV4-2	TRBJ2-3	TRBD2	.	TGTGCCAGCAGCCAAGGGACTAGCGGGGGGTTAGATACGCAGTATTTT	CASSQGTSGGLDTQYF
TRBV7-8	TRBJ1-1	TRBD1	.	TGTGCCAGCAGCCCGAGGGCGACAGGGGGACCTGAAGCTTTCTTT	CASSPRATGGPEAFF
TRBV2	TRBJ1-2	.	.	TGTGCCAGCAGTGAAGACCCAAGGCGGACTGTACCCTATGGCTACACCTTC	CASSEDPRRTVPYGYTF
TRBV19	TRBJ1-2	.	.	TGTGCCAGTAGTATAGATAAACAGGTTACCTATGGCTACACCTTC	CASSIDKQVTYGYTF
TRBV7-8	TRBJ2-2	TRBD2	.	TGTGCCAGCAGCCAGCGGGGGGGCTTGGGCACCGGGGAGCTGTTTTTT	CASSQRGGLGTGELFF
TRBV23-1	TRBJ2-7	TRBD1	.	TGCGCCAGCATCGGACAGGGGAAAGGGGGGGAGCAGTACTTC	CASIGQGKGGEQYF
TRBV30	TRBJ2-1	.	.	TGTGCCTGGAGTAAAGTCTGGCGGGGGCCCAGGGATGAGCAGTTCTTC	CAWSKVWRGPRDEQFF
TRBV15	TRBJ2-7	TRBD2	.	TGTGCCACCGGCCCCGGGGGGGCCGTTTACGAGCAGTACTTC	CATGPGGAVYEQYF
TRBV19	TRBJ1-2	.	few	TGTGCCAGTAGACCTCTGGGGGGTTCCTATGGCTACACCTTC	CASRPLGGSYGYTF
TRBV18	TRBJ1-2	TRBD1	.	TGTGCCAGCTCACCATTGGGACAGGGAGAAAGGGGCTACACCTTC	CASSPLGQGERGYTF
TRBV2	TRBJ1-4	TRBD1	.	TGTGCCAGCGGCACAGGGGGCGCCGGTAATGAAAAACTGTTTTTT	CASGTGGAGNEKLFF
TRBV19	TRBJ1-2	.	once	TGTGCCAGTAACCCAGGGGCATCCTATGGCTACACCTTC	CASNPGASYGYTF
TRBV6-5	TRBJ1-2	TRBD1	few	TGTGCCAGCGCCGGGACAGGGGACTATGGCTACACCTTC	CASAGTGDYGYTF
TRBV5-1	TRBJ1-1	TRBD1	.	TGCGCCAGCAGCGCCGGACAGGGAGGGACTGAAGCTTTCTTT	CASSAGQGGTEAFF
TRBV3-1/TRBV3-2	TRBJ1-1	.	.	TGTGCCAGCAGCCTCGAACAGGGTTACACTGAAGCTTTCTTT	CASSLEQGYTEAFF
TRBV19	TRBJ2-5	.	.	TGTGCCAGTAGTATGGAGGGCGGCCGGCAGACCCAGTACTTC	CASSMEGGRQTQYF
TRBV19	TRBJ1-5	TRBD1	.	TGTGCCAGTAGTGAGGACAGGGATCAGCCCCAGCATTTT	CASSEDRDQPQHF
TRBV5-6	TRBJ2-5	.	.	TGTGCCAGCAGCCTCCGAGTCGGACAGGAGACCCAGTACTTC	CASSLRVGQETQYF
TRBV5-1	TRBJ1-6	.	.	TGCGCCAGCAGCTTGGAGGGGTGGGGGCTTGGTAATTCACCCCTCCACTTT	CASSLEGWGLGNSPLHF
TRBV6-2/TRBV6-3	TRBJ2-7	.	.	TGTGCCAGCAGTTCCCAACATCGATACGAGCAGTACTTC	CASSSQHRYEQYF
TRBV7-9	TRBJ1-1	.	.	TGTGCCAGCAGCTTAAAAGTGGGCTGGAACACTGAAGCTTTCTTT	CASSLKVGWNTEAFF
TRBV7-6	TRBJ1-1	.	once	TGTGCCAGCAGCTTACGGGGTACTGAAGCTTTCTTT	CASSLRGTEAFF
TRBV2	TRBJ1-2	.	.	TGTGCCAGCAGTAGGAGGACCGGCGACTATGGCTACACCTTC	CASSRRTGDYGYTF
TRBV6-6	TRBJ1-2	.	.	TGTGCCAGCAGTTACACACAGGGTTCGGGTGGCTACACCTTC	CASSYTQGSGGYTF
TRBV23-1	TRBJ1-2	.	.	TGCGCCAGCAGTCATGGCGGCTTTCTTGGCTACACCTTC	CASSHGGFLGYTF